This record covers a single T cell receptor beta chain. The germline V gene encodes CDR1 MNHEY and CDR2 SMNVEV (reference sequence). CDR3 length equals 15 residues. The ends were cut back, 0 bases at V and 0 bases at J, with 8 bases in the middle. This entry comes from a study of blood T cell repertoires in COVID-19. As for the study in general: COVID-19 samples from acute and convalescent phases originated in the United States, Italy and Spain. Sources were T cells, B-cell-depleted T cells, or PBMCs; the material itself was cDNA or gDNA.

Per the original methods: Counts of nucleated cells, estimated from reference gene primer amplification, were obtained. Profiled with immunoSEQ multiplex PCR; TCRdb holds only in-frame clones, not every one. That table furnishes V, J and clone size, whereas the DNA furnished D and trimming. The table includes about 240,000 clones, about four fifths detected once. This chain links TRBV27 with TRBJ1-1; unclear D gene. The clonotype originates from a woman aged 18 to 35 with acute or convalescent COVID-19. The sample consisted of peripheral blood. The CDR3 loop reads CASSLSAAMNTEAFF. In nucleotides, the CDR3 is TGTGCCAGCAGTTTATCCGCGGCGATGAACACTGAAGCTTTCTTT.